Listed below are T cell receptor beta chains from one sample, sequenced in a study of T cells in Graves' hyperthyroidism and ophthalmopathy. TCRdb recomputed calls from the multiplex PCR reads with MiXCR, one row per CDR3 protein. The profile covers around 200,000 distinct CDR3 sequences, with about 18% appearing a single time and roughly 28% taken by the ten largest. The sample comprised blood. The receptors here all came from a woman aged 45-60 years with Graves' hyperthyroidism. The CDR3 runs from the conserved cysteine through the conserved F or W. The D gene is left open where the match is weak. Clone size is given for some rows only: seen once, a few or many times, or a class if the clone is expanded.

size	V	D	J	length	CDR3	DNA
many	TRBV7-9	.	TRBJ1-4	15	CASSLPGHESEKLFF	TGTGCCAGCAGCTTGCCGGGACACGAGTCGGAAAAACTGTTTTTT
few	TRBV6-1	TRBD1	TRBJ2-2	15	CASSRQGFGAGELFF	TGTGCCAGCAGTAGACAGGGGTTTGGCGCCGGGGAGCTGTTTTTT
many	TRBV18	.	TRBJ2-7	13	CATFHDSTYEQYF	TGTGCCACCTTTCACGACAGTACCTACGAGCAGTACTTC
many	TRBV5-6	.	TRBJ1-5	17	CASSLRGSRARGQPQHF	TGTGCCAGCAGCCTAAGGGGGTCCCGGGCTCGGGGTCAGCCCCAGCATTTT
.	TRBV12-3/TRBV12-4	TRBD2	TRBJ2-2	15	CASSPSGRDTGELFF	TGTGCCAGCAGCCCTAGCGGGAGGGACACCGGGGAGCTGTTTTTT
many	TRBV15	.	TRBJ1-2	13	CATSRDWVGGYTF	TGTGCCACCAGCAGAGATTGGGTAGGTGGCTACACCTTC
few	TRBV10-3	TRBD1	TRBJ1-2	14	CAIRADRGVLSYTF	TGTGCCATCAGGGCGGACAGGGGGGTCCTAAGCTACACCTTC
many	TRBV2	TRBD1	TRBJ2-1	13	CASSQQGISEQFF	TGTGCCAGCAGTCAACAGGGGATCAGTGAGCAGTTCTTC
many	TRBV20-1	TRBD1	TRBJ1-6	14	CSALSDREVSPLHF	TGCAGTGCCCTTTCTGACAGGGAGGTATCACCCCTCCACTTT
many	TRBV7-9	TRBD2	TRBJ2-3	17	CASSPTASGGRTDTQYF	TGTGCCAGCAGCCCAACGGCTAGCGGGGGTCGCACAGATACGCAGTATTTT
many	TRBV6-6	.	TRBJ1-2	12	CASSYDGYGYTF	TGTGCCAGCAGTTACGACGGGTATGGCTACACCTTC
.	TRBV12-3/TRBV12-4	.	TRBJ2-7	11	CASSFGVEQYF	TGTGCCAGCAGTTTCGGCGTGGAGCAGTACTTC
many	TRBV11-2	TRBD1	TRBJ1-2	15	CASSPTGLLLYGYTF	TGTGCCAGCAGTCCGACAGGGCTCCTTCTCTATGGCTACACCTTC
.	TRBV5-4	.	TRBJ2-1	14	CASSLAPGANEQFF	TGTGCCAGCAGCTTGGCGCCAGGGGCCAATGAGCAGTTCTTC
many	TRBV5-1	TRBD2	TRBJ2-5	16	CASSPGLAVVWETQYF	TGCGCCAGCAGCCCCGGACTAGCGGTTGTGTGGGAGACCCAGTACTTC
many	TRBV29-1	.	TRBJ2-5	12	CSVSLHQETQYF	TGCAGCGTTAGCCTGCACCAAGAGACCCAGTACTTC
many	TRBV25-1	.	TRBJ1-4	14	CASSVMGPEEKLFF	TGTGCCAGCAGTGTAATGGGGCCGGAAGAAAAACTGTTTTTT
many	TRBV5-1	.	TRBJ2-2	13	CASSLTATGELFF	TGCGCCAGCAGCTTGACAGCTACCGGGGAGCTGTTTTTT
.	TRBV20-1	.	TRBJ1-5	15	CSAQTGGGGNQPQHF	TGCAGTGCTCAGACCGGGGGTGGGGGCAATCAGCCCCAGCATTTT
many	TRBV7-2	.	TRBJ1-5	12	CASSSPLQPQHF	TGTGCCAGCAGCTCCCCCCTTCAGCCCCAGCATTTT
many	TRBV12-3/TRBV12-4	.	TRBJ2-5	14	CASSSQETQETQYF	TGTGCCAGCAGTTCACAGGAGACTCAAGAGACCCAGTACTTC
many	TRBV9	TRBD2	TRBJ2-3	15	CASSPSGGATDTQYF	TGTGCCAGCAGCCCCAGCGGGGGGGCCACAGATACGCAGTATTTT
many	TRBV6-5	.	TRBJ2-2	13	CASSYSGPSELFF	TGTGCCAGCAGTTACTCCGGACCCAGCGAGCTGTTTTTT
once	TRBV18	.	TRBJ1-1	13	CVSSQEPFTEAFF	TGTGTCAGCTCACAGGAACCCTTCACTGAAGCTTTCTTT
.	TRBV2	TRBD2	TRBJ2-7	17	CASSVGTSGGEYYEQYF	TGTGCCAGCTCTGTTGGGACTAGCGGGGGGGAATACTACGAGCAGTACTTC
once	TRBV5-1	TRBD1	TRBJ2-7	15	CASSPGTGLTYEQYF	TGCGCCAGCAGCCCCGGGACAGGGTTAACATACGAGCAGTACTTC
many	TRBV6-1	TRBD2	TRBJ2-5	15	CASSRTSGGGETQYF	TGTGCCAGCAGTAGGACTAGCGGGGGCGGGGAGACCCAGTACTTC
.	TRBV28	.	TRBJ1-2	13	CASSLPLGGGYTF	TGTGCCAGCAGTTTACCGTTGGGGGGCGGCTACACCTTC
.	TRBV6-9	.	TRBJ1-2	15	CASSYKGHGLYGYTF	TGTGCCAGCAGTTACAAGGGACACGGACTCTATGGCTACACCTTC
many	TRBV28	TRBD2	TRBJ2-5	17	CASSLWGLADPAGTQYF	TGTGCCAGCAGTTTATGGGGACTAGCGGACCCGGCGGGGACCCAGTACTTC
many	TRBV19	.	TRBJ2-2	15	CASSTRTANTGELFF	TGTGCCAGTAGTACAAGGACTGCGAACACCGGGGAGCTGTTTTTT
many	TRBV9	.	TRBJ1-1	14	CASSVAVGNTEAFF	TGTGCCAGCAGCGTAGCCGTGGGGAACACTGAAGCTTTCTTT
.	TRBV20-1	TRBD1	TRBJ1-2	14	CSARGRTGSYGYTF	TGCAGTGCTAGGGGACGGACAGGGTCGTATGGCTACACCTTC
.	TRBV2	TRBD2	TRBJ2-2	13	CASSWGGTGELFF	TGTGCCAGCAGCTGGGGGGGGACCGGGGAGCTGTTTTTT
.	TRBV6-1	.	TRBJ1-1	14	CASRREGGSTEAFF	TGTGCCAGCAGAAGGGAGGGGGGGAGCACTGAAGCTTTCTTT
many	TRBV19	.	TRBJ2-1	13	CASSIGSGDEQFF	TGTGCCAGTAGTATTGGCTCCGGCGATGAGCAGTTCTTC
.	TRBV28	TRBD2	TRBJ2-5	14	CASCGLAGLETQYF	TGTGCCAGCTGTGGGCTAGCGGGACTGGAGACCCAGTACTTC
many	TRBV5-1	.	TRBJ1-2	13	CASSLEGTGPPTF	TGCGCCAGCAGCTTGGAAGGGACCGGGCCTCCTACCTTC
many	TRBV7-2	.	TRBJ2-1	15	CASSKSGVQGVEQFF	TGTGCCAGCAGCAAAAGCGGGGTGCAGGGGGTTGAGCAGTTCTTC
many	TRBV20-1	.	TRBJ1-4	14	CSARDLRINEKLFF	TGCAGTGCTAGAGACTTACGGATTAATGAAAAACTGTTTTTT
many	TRBV7-2	.	TRBJ1-6	16	CASSQLDWAKNSPLHF	TGTGCCAGCAGCCAACTCGACTGGGCCAAAAATTCACCCCTCCACTTT
many	TRBV12-3/TRBV12-4	.	TRBJ2-3	14	CASSLSTSTDTQYF	TGTGCCAGCAGTTTAAGTACCAGCACAGATACGCAGTATTTT
few	TRBV4-1	.	TRBJ2-5	17	CASSQAEGGRNRETQYF	TGCGCCAGCAGCCAAGCTGAGGGGGGGCGAAATCGAGAGACCCAGTACTTC
many	TRBV6-1	TRBD1	TRBJ1-6	16	CASMNRGQTYNSPLHF	TGTGCCAGCATGAACAGGGGGCAGACGTATAATTCACCCCTCCACTTT
many	TRBV5-1	.	TRBJ1-2	13	CASSFPGVDGYTF	TGCGCCAGCAGCTTTCCAGGTGTGGATGGCTACACCTTC
once	TRBV4-1	.	TRBJ1-1	15	CASSQESGHPPEAFF	TGCGCCAGCAGCCAAGAGTCAGGCCATCCCCCCGAAGCTTTCTTT